The 27 T cell receptor beta chains presented below share a single source sample, sequenced in a study of T cells in women clearing cervical HPV infection. Clones were sequenced by immunoSEQ multiplex PCR, and TCRdb holds only the in-frame ones, with some missing. This sample's clone table lists about 39,000 clones. Sequencing was carried out using blood buffy coat. These receptors were obtained from a woman between 18 and 70 years old with a cervical HPV16 infection that either progressed to CIN3+ or cleared (not recorded which).

To note about this clone: Coverage ceases 3 residues before the CDR3 finishes, and the germline J gene fills in the end. V usage is TRBV9 and J usage is TRBJ1-5; possible D gene TRBD1, 5 bases. V was shortened by 2 bases and J by 3 bases, with 9 bases between the two germline ends. The CDR3 sequence is 14 residues long. In germline, CDR1 is SGDLS, CDR2 YYNGEE. The CDR3: CASSVGGTNQPQHF. The DNA read from the CDR3 is TGTGCCAGCAGCGTGGGGGGGACCAATCAGCCC.

About this clone: At one end, the junction sequence differs from germline, possibly due to a read error. Sequencing ends 3 residues short of the CDR3 end; the germline J gene provides the rest. V usage is TRBV4-2 and J usage is TRBJ2-7, with TRBD2 as a possible D gene (6 bases). CDR3 length: 16 amino acids. The germline gives CDR1 LGHNA, CDR2 YNFKEQ. CDR3 DNA, as far as it was read: TGCGCCAGCAGCCAAGATTTCAACACCCCCGGGGGCGAG. Protein sequence: CASSQDFNTPGGE. The whole CDR3 sequence is CASSQDFNTPGGEQYF.

As to this clone: Coverage ceases 3 residues before the CDR3 finishes, and the germline J gene fills in the end. J is TRBJ2-5 and V is TRBV7-9, with 15 bases matching TRBD2. With V trimmed by 4 bases and J by 5 bases, 2 bases remained unmatched. CDR1 SEHNR and CDR2 FQNEAQ come from the germline V gene (reference sequence). The CDR3 extends over 15 amino acids. The sequenced CDR3 bases are TGTGCCAGCAGCTGGACTAGCGGGAGGGCCGAGACC. It translates to CASSWTSGRAET. The CDR3 in its entirety is CASSWTSGRAETQYF.

On this clone itself: The CDR3 extends 3 residues past the end of the read, so its final part is completed from the germline J gene. The chain is built from TRBV11-2 and TRBJ1-2, with D hard to call. V lost 3 bases to trimming and J lost 4 bases, with 9 bases between them. CDR3 length: 13 residues. Germline CDR1 and CDR2: SGHAT and FQNNGV. The CDR3 bases that were read are TGTGCCAGCAGCTTCGACGGCGGCTATGGC. Residues: CASSFDGGYG. The CDR3, in full, reads CASSFDGGYGYTF.

To note about this clone: The read is 3 residues too short to cover the CDR3 end, so that end is filled in from the germline J gene. The rearrangement joins TRBV7-8 to TRBJ2-1; TRBD2 agrees at 11 bases. This CDR3 comprises 16 residues. Germline V gene data show CDR1 as SGHVS and CDR2 as FQNEAQ. The trim removed 5 bases at V and 7 bases at J, leaving 10 bases unmatched. The sequenced part of the CDR3 DNA is TGTGCCAGCAGCCTGAGTCTAGCGGGAGGTTCAAATGAG. Translating gives CASSLSLAGGSNE. From start to end, the CDR3 is CASSLSLAGGSNEQFF.

Points on this clone: Sequencing ends 3 residues short of the CDR3 end; the germline J gene provides the rest. This chain uses TRBV7-2 with TRBJ2-5; 7 nucleotides align to TRBD2. CDR1 is SGHTA and CDR2 is FQGNSA in the germline V gene. V shed 6 bases and J 6 bases; nucleotides not matched to a gene: 7. The CDR3 length is 13 residues. Partial CDR3 DNA: TGTGCCAGCAGTCGGGGGGACGGAAAGACC. Its protein is CASSRGDGKT. The whole CDR3 region reads CASSRGDGKTQYF.

As to this clone: The observed sequence ends 3 residues before the CDR3 terminus, with the missing tail filled in from the germline J gene. This rearrangement joins TRBV7-2 to TRBJ2-5; 11 nucleotides line up with TRBD2. V lost 5 bases, J lost 3 bases, and 2 bases stayed unmatched. The V gene's germline CDR1 is SGHTA and CDR2 FQGNSA. CDR3 length: 14 residues. The CDR3 loop is CASSPGLAEETQYF. CDR3 DNA (partial): TGTGCCAGCAGCCCGGGACTAGCGGAAGAGACC. The variable domain in full, completed from reference TRBV7-2 and TRBJ2-5, reads GAGVSQSPSNKVTEKGKDVELRCDPISGHTALYWYRQSLGQGLEFLIYFQGNSAPDKSGLPSDRFSAERTGGSVSTLTIQRTQQEDSAVYLCASSPGLAEETQYFGPGTRLLVL.

A note on this clone: The CDR3 goes on 3 residues after the read ends, and that part is filled in from the germline J gene. The chain has TRBV19 and TRBJ1-2; 8 bases map to TRBD1. V was clipped by 2 bases and J by 7 bases; unmatched bases: 12. In germline, CDR1 is LNHDA, CDR2 SQIVND (reference sequence). This CDR3 contains 16 residues. The sequenced part of the CDR3 DNA is TGTGCCAGTAGTATATGGAGACAGGGGTTGGACGGTGGC. Translation gives CASSIWRQGLDGG. The entire CDR3 sequence reads CASSIWRQGLDGGYTF.

On this clone itself: The read falls 3 residues short of the CDR3 end, and the missing part is taken from the germline J gene. V gene TRBV7-9 combines with J gene TRBJ2-4, with D possibly matching TRBD1 (6 bases). This CDR3 region has 14 residues. Germline CDR1 and CDR2: SEHNR and FQNEAQ (reference sequence). The CDR3 sequence is CASSQGTGNYGQYF. The DNA read from the CDR3 is TGTGCCAGCAGCCAAGGAACAGGGAACTATGGT.

To note about this clone: The read gets to within 3 residues of the CDR3 end, and the germline J gene fills in the rest. The V gene is TRBV7-2, the J gene TRBJ1-1, with 7 positions matching TRBD1. The germline V gene encodes CDR1 SGHTA and CDR2 FQGNSA. The CDR3 spans 12 residues. Partial CDR3 DNA: TGTGCCAGCAGCTTCCAGGGGGGACCA. Translating it yields CASSFQGGP. The full CDR3 protein reads CASSFQGGPAFF.

As regards this clone: The read stops 3 residues short of the end of the CDR3; the missing end is completed from the germline J gene. V gene TRBV12-3 or TRBV12-4 combines with J gene TRBJ2-1; TRBD1 might be the D (5 bases). Trimming removed 3 bases from V and 7 bases from J, with 7 bases in between. CDR3 size: 12 residues. The sequenced CDR3 bases are TGTGCCAGCAGTTTTTCAGGGAATGAG. This sequence encodes CASSFSGNE. Given in full, the CDR3 is CASSFSGNEQFF.

Concerning this clone itself: The read gets to within 3 residues of the CDR3 end, and the germline J gene fills in the rest. The chain recombines TRBV2 with TRBJ2-7; tentative D call: TRBD1 (6 bases). The CDR3 covers 14 residues. CDR1 and CDR2 (germline): SNHLY, FYNNEI. Trimming pared 5 bases from V and 3 bases from J, leaving 14 bases between. CDR3 loop: CASSSNLDSYEQYF. CDR3 DNA, as far as it was read: TGTGCCAGCAGTTCCAACTTGGACAGCTACGAG.

As regards this clone: The read terminates 3 residues ahead of where the CDR3 ends, so the germline J gene completes it. This sequence joins TRBV2 and TRBJ2-7; D is undetermined. The V end was cut by 8 bases, the J end by 0 bases, with 14 bases between. CDR1 SNHLY and CDR2 FYNNEI come from the germline V gene. This CDR3 region has 14 residues. CDR3 residues: CASGGGWSSYEQYF. The sequenced part of the CDR3 DNA is TGTGCCAGCGGTGGCGGTTGGAGCTCCTACGAG.

On this clone itself: The CDR3 end falls 3 residues outside the read, so it is completed with the germline J gene. V and J are TRBV6-2 or TRBV6-3 and TRBJ1-6; tentatively, D is TRBD1 (6 bases). V was trimmed by 6 bases and J by 7 bases, leaving 13 bases between them. Germline CDR1 and CDR2: MNHEY and SVGEGT. CDR3 length: 14 amino acids. The CDR3 loop reads CASRMTGDNSPLHF. CDR3 bases read: TGTGCCAGCAGGATGACAGGAGACAATTCACCC.

According to its frequency, this clone is large (0.1 to 1%). The read is 3 residues too short to cover the CDR3 end, so that end is filled in from the germline J gene. J is TRBJ2-1 and V is TRBV2; 7 bases agree with TRBD2. Germline lookup yields CDR1 SNHLY and CDR2 FYNNEI. This CDR3 contains 12 residues. With V trimmed by 4 bases and J by 8 bases, 2 bases remained unmatched. CDR3 loop: CASSVAGDEQFF. The CDR3 DNA, read in part, is TGTGCCAGCAGTGTCGCGGGGGATGAG.

In the case of this clone: Sequencing ends 3 residues short of the CDR3 end; the germline J gene provides the rest. The V and J genes are TRBV7-2 and TRBJ2-5; D is undetermined. Germline lookup yields CDR1 SGHTA and CDR2 FQGNSA. Deletions cut 2 bases from V and 2 bases from J, with 9 bases between. The CDR3 extends over 14 amino acids. This chain's CDR3 is CASSLYGLQETQYF. CDR3 DNA, as far as it was read: TGTGCCAGCAGCTTATACGGGTTGCAAGAGACC.

Turning to this clone: The read ends 3 residues before the CDR3 terminus; that terminus is restored from the germline J gene. The J gene is TRBJ2-1, the V gene TRBV7-9; 7 positions agree with TRBD2. The CDR3 is made up of 15 amino acids. Per the germline V gene, CDR1 is SEHNR and CDR2 is FQNEAQ (reference sequence). Trimming took 0 bases from V and 3 from J; bases not matched to a gene: 2. CDR3 sequence reads: CASSLAGEGYNEQFF. The sequenced part of the CDR3 DNA is TGTGCCAGCAGCTTAGCCGGGGAGGGCTACAATGAG.

Regarding this clone: The read finishes 3 residues shy of the CDR3 end, and the germline J gene is used to complete it. This chain links TRBV20-1 with TRBJ2-4; D call uncertain. CDR1 is DFQATT, CDR2 SNEGSKA, per germline (reference sequence). V was cut by 0 bases and J by 8 bases, with 14 bases left in between. The CDR3 is 14 amino acids. Here the CDR3 reads CSARDLGDWYIQYF. CDR3 bases read: TGCAGTGCTAGAGATTTGGGTGACTGGTACATT.

As to this clone: The read ends 3 residues shy of where the CDR3 ends; the end is completed using the germline J gene. This chain connects TRBV7-9 to TRBJ1-2; D is ambiguous. The CDR3 is made up of 14 amino acids. Per germline, CDR1 SEHNR and CDR2 FQNEAQ (reference sequence). CDR3 DNA, as far as it was read: TGTGCCAGCAGCTTAGGGGCGAACTCCTACGAC. This sequence encodes CASSLGANSYD. Given in full, the CDR3 is CASSLGANSYDYTF.

On this clone: The sequence runs out 3 residues before the end of the CDR3; the remainder is reconstructed from the germline J gene. The V gene is TRBV7-9, the J gene TRBJ1-3; 8 nucleotides line up with TRBD1. The J segment lost 0 bases and the V segment lost 5 bases, leaving 3 bases of the junction unmatched. Germline CDR1 reads SEHNR; CDR2 reads FQNEAQ (reference sequence). CDR3 length: 15 residues. CDR3 residues: CASSRTGGSGNTIYF. The part of the CDR3 DNA that was read is TGTGCCAGCAGCCGTACAGGGGGCTCTGGAAACACC.

Details on this clone: The sequence runs out 3 residues before the end of the CDR3; the remainder is reconstructed from the germline J gene. The chain employs TRBV7-9 and TRBJ2-7, with 10 bases matching TRBD1. The CDR3 contains 14 residues. CDR1 and CDR2 from the germline V gene are SEHNR and FQNEAQ (reference sequence). The V and J ends lost 10 bases and 4 bases, in that order; junction bases with no gene match: 10. The CDR3 protein is CAIRGGQGSYEQYF. The sequenced CDR3 bases are TGTGCCATCAGAGGGGGACAGGGGTCATACGAG.

Note on this clone: The missing CDR3 end, 3 residues past where the read stops, is filled in from the germline J gene. This chain links TRBV30 with TRBJ2-5, with a weak D call TRBD1 (6 bases). Germline V gene data show CDR1 as GTSNPN and CDR2 as SVGIG (reference sequence). The CDR3 runs 14 residues. The CDR3 is CAWSLERTVPTQYF. The sequenced part of the CDR3 DNA is TGTGCCTGGAGTCTAGAGCGGACAGTCCCAACC.

Details on this clone: The CDR3 goes on 3 residues after the read ends, and that part is filled in from the germline J gene. The chain links TRBV11-2 to TRBJ2-2, with unresolved D. Germline-derived CDR1 and CDR2 are SGHAT and FQNNGV. This CDR3 is 14 amino acids long. Trimming removed 0 bases at V and 5 bases at J, with 7 bases between. The CDR3 reads CASSLDWATGELFF. The DNA read from the CDR3 is TGTGCCAGCAGCTTAGATTGGGCGACCGGGGAG.

Comment on this clone: The read gets to within 3 residues of the CDR3 end, and the germline J gene fills in the rest. J is TRBJ1-3 and V is TRBV2, with D tentatively TRBD1 (5 bases). V lost 7 bases, J lost 4 bases, and 17 bases lay in between. The V gene's germline CDR1 is SNHLY and CDR2 FYNNEI. There are 15 residues in the CDR3. The CDR3 reads CASKGETVVGNTIYF. The DNA read from the CDR3 is TGTGCCAGCAAGGGAGAGACAGTGGTGGGAAACACC.

In regard to this clone: The CDR3 end lies 3 residues beyond the end of the read and is filled in from the germline J gene. The chain has TRBV7-3 and TRBJ2-3; a weak D match, TRBD2 (7 bases). V was pared by 5 bases and J by 1 base, with 13 bases between. Per the germline V gene, CDR1 is SGHTA and CDR2 is FQGTGA. The length of the CDR3 is 15 residues. The CDR3 here is CASSPSGGRTDTQYF. Partial CDR3 DNA: TGTGCCAGCAGCCCCTCGGGGGGCCGCACAGATACG.

As to this clone: The read is 3 residues too short to cover the CDR3 end, so that end is filled in from the germline J gene. The genes are TRBV4-1 and TRBJ1-2; 8 bases map to TRBD1. This CDR3 contains 15 residues. Germline V gene lookup returns CDR1 MGHRA and CDR2 YSYEKL. J gave up 6 bases and V 5 bases, and 11 bases lay outside the gene matches. The part of the CDR3 DNA that was read is TGCGCCAGCAGCTACGGACAGGGATCCTATGATGGC. Translation gives CASSYGQGSYDG. The whole CDR3 reads CASSYGQGSYDGYTF.

As to this clone: The CDR3 is cut off 3 residues early in the read; its end comes from the germline J gene. The chain links TRBV5-6 to TRBJ1-4; 8 positions match TRBD1. The CDR3 has 15 amino acids. CDR1 SGHDT and CDR2 YYEEEE come from the germline V gene. Partial CDR3 DNA: TGTGCCAGCAGCGCCGGACAGGGTGGGGGTTCACCA. It is translated as CASSAGQGGGSP. The complete CDR3 reads CASSAGQGGGSPLFF.